The clone carrying this T cell receptor (beta chain) was seen a few times. Its antigen remains unknown. In the same sample, other DNA sequences code for this CDR3. This CDR3 is built from 15 residues. The germline V gene has CDR1 MGHRA and CDR2 YSYEKL. V dropped 4 bases and J dropped 6 bases, with 18 bases sitting between them. The record originates from a study of beta chain features in type 1 diabetes. Study results and caveats: Cells with high TCR expression could be over-represented when cDNA is sequenced. Researchers report that Type 1 diabetes patients had moderately but significantly shorter TCRB CDR3s across all four CD4+ subsets.

Expressed TCRB transcripts were sequenced after all isolated RNA was converted to cDNA. Data came from immunoSEQ multiplex PCR; TCRdb stores just in-frame clones and leaves some out. This table holds hundreds of thousands of clones, about 14% found once. The TCR comes from a man younger than 35 with type 1 diabetes. The V and J genes are TRBV4-1 and TRBJ1-1; D gene ambiguous. The specimen was naive CD4+ T cells from blood. The DNA of the CDR3 is TGCGCCAGCAGCCGGCTCATGCTTTTGTCCCCTGAAGCTTTCTTT. Its protein is CASSRLMLLSPEAFF.